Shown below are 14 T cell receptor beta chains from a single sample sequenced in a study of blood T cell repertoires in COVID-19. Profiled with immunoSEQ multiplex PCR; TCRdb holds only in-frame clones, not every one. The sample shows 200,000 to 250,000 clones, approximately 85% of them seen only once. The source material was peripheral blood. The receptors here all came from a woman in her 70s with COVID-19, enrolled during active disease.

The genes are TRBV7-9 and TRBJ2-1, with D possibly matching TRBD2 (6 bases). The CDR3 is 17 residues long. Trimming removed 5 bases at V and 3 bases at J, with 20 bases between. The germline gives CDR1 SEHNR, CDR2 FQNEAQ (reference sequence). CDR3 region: CASSPRGAIGVYNEQFF. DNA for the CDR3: TGTGCCAGCAGCCCCCGCGGGGCTATCGGGGTCTACAATGAGCAGTTCTTC.

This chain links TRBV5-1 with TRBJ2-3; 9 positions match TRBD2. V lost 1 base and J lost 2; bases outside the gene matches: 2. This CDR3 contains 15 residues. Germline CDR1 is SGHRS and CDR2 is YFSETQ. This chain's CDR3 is CASSLRTSATDTQYF. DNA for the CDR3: TGCGCCAGCAGCTTGCGGACTAGCGCCACAGATACGCAGTATTTT.

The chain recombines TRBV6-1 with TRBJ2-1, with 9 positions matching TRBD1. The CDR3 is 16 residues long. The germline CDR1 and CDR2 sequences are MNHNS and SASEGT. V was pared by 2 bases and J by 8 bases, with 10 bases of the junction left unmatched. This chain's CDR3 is CASSEHFGQGRYEQFF. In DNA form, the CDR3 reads TGTGCCAGCAGTGAACACTTCGGACAGGGGAGGTATGAGCAGTTCTTC.

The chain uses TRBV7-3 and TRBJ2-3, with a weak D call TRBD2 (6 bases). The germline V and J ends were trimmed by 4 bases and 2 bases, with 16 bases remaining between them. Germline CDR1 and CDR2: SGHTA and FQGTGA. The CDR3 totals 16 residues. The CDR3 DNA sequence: TGTGCCAGCAGCTCATTTGGCGGGGACCTCACAGATACGCAGTATTTT. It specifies CASSSFGGDLTDTQYF.

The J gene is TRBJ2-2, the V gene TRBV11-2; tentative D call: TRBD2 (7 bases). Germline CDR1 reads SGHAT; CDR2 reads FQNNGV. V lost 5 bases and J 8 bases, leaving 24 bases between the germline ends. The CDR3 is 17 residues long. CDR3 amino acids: CASSPKLARGGNGELFF. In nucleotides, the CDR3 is TGTGCCAGCAGCCCCAAACTAGCGAGAGGGGGGAATGGGGAGCTGTTTTTT.

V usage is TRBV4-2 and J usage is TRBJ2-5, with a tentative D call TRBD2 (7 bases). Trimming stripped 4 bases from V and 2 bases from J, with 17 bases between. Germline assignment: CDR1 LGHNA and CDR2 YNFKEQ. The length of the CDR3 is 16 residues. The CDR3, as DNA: TGTGCCAGCAGCCCCCCCGCGGGGGCCTTACAAGAGACCCAGTACTTC. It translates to CASSPPAGALQETQYF.

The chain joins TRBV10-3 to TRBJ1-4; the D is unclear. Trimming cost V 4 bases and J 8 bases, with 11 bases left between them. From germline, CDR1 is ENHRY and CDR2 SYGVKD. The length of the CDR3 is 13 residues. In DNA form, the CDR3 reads TGTGCCATCAGTGGTCTGGGCTACGAAAAACTGTTTTTT. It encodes CAISGLGYEKLFF.

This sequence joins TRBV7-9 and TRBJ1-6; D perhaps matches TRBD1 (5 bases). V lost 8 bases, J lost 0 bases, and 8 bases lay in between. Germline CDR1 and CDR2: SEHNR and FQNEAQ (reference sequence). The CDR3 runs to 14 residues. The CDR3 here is CASGGGSYNSPLHF. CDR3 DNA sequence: TGTGCCAGCGGCGGGGGCTCCTATAATTCACCCCTCCACTTT.

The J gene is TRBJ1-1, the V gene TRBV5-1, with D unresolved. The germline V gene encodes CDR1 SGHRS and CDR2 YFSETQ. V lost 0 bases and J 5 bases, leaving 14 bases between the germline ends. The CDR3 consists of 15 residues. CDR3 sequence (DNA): TGCGCCAGCAGCTTGGCCCAACCGGGAGAAACTGAAGCTTTCTTT. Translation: CASSLAQPGETEAFF.

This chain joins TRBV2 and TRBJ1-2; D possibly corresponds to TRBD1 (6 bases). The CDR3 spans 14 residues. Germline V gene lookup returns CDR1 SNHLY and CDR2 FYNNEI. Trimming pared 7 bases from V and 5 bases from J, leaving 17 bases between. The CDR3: CASIWTVPGYGYTF. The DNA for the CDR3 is TGTGCCAGCATCTGGACAGTGCCTGGGTATGGCTACACCTTC.

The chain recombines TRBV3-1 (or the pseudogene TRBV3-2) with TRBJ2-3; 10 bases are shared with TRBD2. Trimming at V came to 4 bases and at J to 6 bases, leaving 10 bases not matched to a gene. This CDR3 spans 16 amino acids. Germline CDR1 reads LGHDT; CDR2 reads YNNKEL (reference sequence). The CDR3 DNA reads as TGTGCCAGCAGCCCCCTAAAGCGGGGGGGTGCGGATACGCAGTATTTT. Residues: CASSPLKRGGADTQYF.

The CDR3 here is CASSLNGGPDTEAFF. In DNA, the CDR3 is TGTGCCAGCAGCTTGAACGGGGGGCCCGACACTGAAGCTTTCTTT. J is TRBJ1-1 and V is TRBV5-6, with a possible D match to TRBD1 (6 bases). The length of the CDR3 is 15 residues. Germline V gene lookup returns CDR1 SGHDT and CDR2 YYEEEE. With 1 base removed from V and 3 bases from J, the gap between germline ends came to 13 bases.

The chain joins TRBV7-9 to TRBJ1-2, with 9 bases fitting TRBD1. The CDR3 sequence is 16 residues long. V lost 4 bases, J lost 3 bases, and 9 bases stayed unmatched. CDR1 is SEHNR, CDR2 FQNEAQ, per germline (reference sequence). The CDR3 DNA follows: TGTGCCAGCAGCTCCCGGGACAGGGACGGGTACTATGGCTACACCTTC. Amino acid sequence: CASSSRDRDGYYGYTF.

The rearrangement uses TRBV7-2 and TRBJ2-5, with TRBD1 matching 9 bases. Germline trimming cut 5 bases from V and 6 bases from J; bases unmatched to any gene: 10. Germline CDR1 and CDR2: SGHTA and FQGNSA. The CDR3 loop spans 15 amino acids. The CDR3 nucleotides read TGTGCCAGCAGCGTCTCCGGGACAGGGATACAGACCCAGTACTTC. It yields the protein CASSVSGTGIQTQYF.